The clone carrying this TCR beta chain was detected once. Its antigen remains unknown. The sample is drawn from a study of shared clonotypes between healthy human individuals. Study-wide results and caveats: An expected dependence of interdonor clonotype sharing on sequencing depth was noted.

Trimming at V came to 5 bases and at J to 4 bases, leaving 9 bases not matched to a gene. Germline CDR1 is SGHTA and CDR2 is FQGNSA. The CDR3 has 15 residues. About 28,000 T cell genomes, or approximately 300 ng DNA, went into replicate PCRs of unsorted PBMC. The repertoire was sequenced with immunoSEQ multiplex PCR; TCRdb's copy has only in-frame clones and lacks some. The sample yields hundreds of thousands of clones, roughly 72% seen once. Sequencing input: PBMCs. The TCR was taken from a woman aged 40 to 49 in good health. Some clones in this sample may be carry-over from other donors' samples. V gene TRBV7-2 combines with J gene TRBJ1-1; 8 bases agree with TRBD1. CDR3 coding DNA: TGTGCCAGCAGCCCGGAGGACAGGGTGGGCACTGAAGCTTTCTTT. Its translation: CASSPEDRVGTEAFF.